The 14 T cell receptor beta chains reported below all come from one sample, sequenced in a study of cytomegalovirus exposure and HLA in healthy donors (dated by TCRdb to 2016 to 2017). Library preparation used the immunoSEQ multiplex PCR assay. A mixture of 60 forward primers for TCR Vbeta segments and 13 reverse primers for TCR Jbeta segments was used in the multiplex PCR. Here the immuneACCESS table is served through TCRdb, limited to in-frame sequences with V and J called. Missing clones are a known gap in these copies; in checked studies unresolved V genes cover under half, and the rest lacks a known reason. This sample gives about 160,000 clones in total; roughly 76% of them show up just once. The ten top clones hold about 1.3% of the sample. Sequenced material: PBMCs. The source of these receptors is a man aged 60 to 69 in good health and CMV-seronegative.

CDR3 amino acids: CASSLGGATNEKLFF. CDR3 DNA sequence: TGTGCCAGCAGCCTAGGGGGCGCAACTAATGAAAAACTGTTTTTT. The chain joins TRBV6-6 to TRBJ1-4; TRBD1 matches at 7 bases. The V segment lost 6 bases and the J segment 0 bases; nucleotides outside the gene matches: 4. Germline CDR1 is MNHNY and CDR2 is SVGAGI (reference sequence). The length of the CDR3 is 15 residues.

CDR3 in DNA: TGTGCCAGCAGCCCAGGTGAGGGGGGGGATGGCTACACCTTC. This codes for CASSPGEGGDGYTF. The J gene is TRBJ1-2, the V gene TRBV7-6; perhaps TRBD1 as D (6 bases). Trimming pared 5 bases from V and 6 bases from J, leaving 16 bases between. The CDR3 is made up of 14 amino acids. Germline V gives CDR1 SGHVS, CDR2 FNYEAQ.

The rearrangement joins TRBV11-1 to TRBJ2-7; perhaps TRBD1 as D (6 bases). This CDR3 region has 15 residues. Trimming stripped 4 bases from V and 5 bases from J, with 18 bases between. From germline, CDR1 is SGHAT and CDR2 FQDESV (reference sequence). The chain's CDR3 is CASSSRRAGVDEQYF. In DNA form, the CDR3 reads TGTGCCAGCAGCTCAAGACGGGCAGGGGTTGACGAGCAGTACTTC.

V and J are TRBV25-1 and TRBJ1-5, with 8 positions matching TRBD1. The CDR3 spans 14 residues. Germline-derived CDR1 and CDR2 are MGHDK and SYGVNS. J gave up 6 bases and V 8 bases, and 9 bases lay outside the gene matches. The CDR3 sequence is CASRGQGERQPQHF. The CDR3, as DNA: TGTGCCAGCCGCGGACAGGGAGAGCGTCAGCCCCAGCATTTT. Full variable domain (outside the CDR3, taken from reference TRBV25-1 and TRBJ1-5): EADIYQTPRYLVIGTGKKITLECSQTMGHDKMYWYQQDPGMELHLIHYSYGVNSTEKGDLSSESTVSRIRTEHFPLTLESARPSHTSQYLCASRGQGERQPQHFGDGTRLSIL.

The chain links TRBV5-1 to TRBJ2-7; perhaps TRBD1 as D (5 bases). Trimming removed 4 bases at V and 2 bases at J, with 16 bases between. The length of the CDR3 is 15 residues. The germline gives CDR1 SGHRS, CDR2 YFSETQ. DNA for the CDR3: TGCGCCAGCAGCACAGGTGATGCCGAGGCCTACGAGCAGTACTTC. Translating gives CASSTGDAEAYEQYF.

This clone has only a few counts. The V call is TRBV4-2, the J call TRBJ2-2, with TRBD1 matching 7 bases. V was pared by 3 bases and J by 10 bases, with 8 bases of the junction left unmatched. The CDR3 is made up of 14 amino acids. The V gene's germline CDR1 is LGHNA and CDR2 YNFKEQ. As DNA, the CDR3 is TGTGCCAGCAGCCAGGCGACAGGGCCTGAGGAGCTGTTTTTT. Translating it yields CASSQATGPEELFF.

V is TRBV5-4 and J is TRBJ2-2; D is perhaps TRBD1 (5 bases). This CDR3 contains 15 residues. CDR1 and CDR2 (germline): SGHNT, YYREEE (reference sequence). V lost 3 bases to trimming and J lost 0 bases, with 9 bases between them. In nucleotides, the CDR3 is TGTGCCAGCAGCTCCGGACACACGAACACCGGGGAGCTGTTTTTT. The encoded protein is CASSSGHTNTGELFF.

This chain connects TRBV7-9 to TRBJ2-5; TRBD2 matches 8 bases. Germline trimming cut 8 bases from V and 3 bases from J; bases unmatched to any gene: 11. The CDR3 totals 15 residues. Germline V gene lookup returns CDR1 SEHNR and CDR2 FQNEAQ (reference sequence). The CDR3 loop is CASFAGGLGEETQYF. In nucleotides, the CDR3 is TGTGCCAGCTTCGCGGGAGGCTTAGGGGAAGAGACCCAGTACTTC.

V and J are TRBV11-2 and TRBJ2-3; possible D gene TRBD2, 5 bases. Germline V gene lookup returns CDR1 SGHAT and CDR2 FQNNGV. The CDR3 spans 14 residues. V was clipped by 6 bases and J by 3 bases, with 13 bases between them. CDR3 amino acids: CASRPGSQTDTQYF. Here the CDR3 DNA reads TGTGCCAGCAGACCGGGATCCCAAACAGATACGCAGTATTTT.

J is TRBJ1-1 and V is TRBV7-2; D gene uncertain. V was trimmed by 2 bases and J by 1 base, leaving 17 bases between them. CDR1 and CDR2 from the germline V gene are SGHTA and FQGNSA. The CDR3 totals 17 residues. The CDR3 loop is CASSLYVFGEGNTEAFF. CDR3 bases: TGTGCCAGCAGCTTATACGTCTTTGGTGAGGGGAACACTGAAGCTTTCTTT.

This clone was counted a single time. V usage is TRBV9 and J usage is TRBJ1-2; 10 bases map to TRBD1. Looked up from germline, CDR1 is SGDLS and CDR2 is YYNGEE. J lost 8 bases, V lost 6 bases, and 7 bases had no gene match. The CDR3 consists of 13 residues. The CDR3 nucleotides read TGTGCCAGCAACCGACAGGGGGCGGGGGGCTACACCTTC. Encoded protein: CASNRQGAGGYTF.

This clone has only one observation. The chain has TRBV18 and TRBJ1-5, with a weak D call TRBD1 (5 bases). Germline CDR1 KGHSH, CDR2 LQKENI. Trimming took off 2 bases at V and 0 bases at J, with 8 bases between the two ends. The length of the CDR3 is 15 residues. CDR3 coding DNA: TGTGCCAGCTCACCAGCGGGGACTAGCAATCAGCCCCAGCATTTT. Encoded protein: CASSPAGTSNQPQHF.

In regard to this clone: At one end the junction does not follow the germline gene, possibly because of a read error. V and J are TRBV7-9 and TRBJ1-4; 9 bases match TRBD1. The CDR3 loop spans 16 amino acids. Germline CDR1 reads SEHNR; CDR2 reads FQNEAQ (reference sequence). The CDR3 coding sequence is TGTTCCAGCAGCTTGACAGGGGGAAGTTTTGATGAAAAACTGTTTTTT. Its protein is CSSSLTGGSFDEKLFF.

V and J are TRBV11-3 and TRBJ2-3; 12 bases are shared with TRBD2. The CDR3 has 17 amino acids. The germline gives CDR1 SGHNT, CDR2 YENEEA. V shed 4 bases and J 3 bases; nucleotides not matched to a gene: 8. Here the CDR3 DNA reads TGTGCCAGCAGCTCCCGGAGCCTAGCGGGAGGGACAGATACGCAGTATTTT. Amino acids: CASSSRSLAGGTDTQYF.